The clone carrying this T cell receptor (beta chain) has just a few counts. Its antigen remains unidentified. With 1 base removed from V and 6 bases from J, the gap between germline ends came to 17 bases. CDR1 is LGHNA, CDR2 YNFKEQ, per germline. The CDR3 runs to 16 residues. The unsorted samples took approximately 98 million PBMCs to get genomic DNA. The authors distributed each subset's genomic DNA evenly over several immunoSEQ plates. Assay used: immunoSEQ multiplex PCR; TCRdb lists only in-frame clones, some missing. The sample consists of 450,000 to 500,000 clones, around 80% of them appearing once. The data stem from a study of shared clonotypes between healthy human individuals. Study results and caveats: With few donors, the genetic and exposure-history diversity represented was limited.

Sequencing used PBMCs. The source of this sequence is a woman in her forties in good health. Some clones in this sample may be carry-over from other donors' samples. The V call is TRBV4-2, the J call TRBJ2-3, with D possibly called TRBD1 or TRBD2 (6 bases each). CDR3 residues: CASSQAGAGSADTQYF. In DNA, the CDR3 is TGTGCCAGCAGCCAAGCGGGGGCTGGTAGCGCGGATACGCAGTATTTT.